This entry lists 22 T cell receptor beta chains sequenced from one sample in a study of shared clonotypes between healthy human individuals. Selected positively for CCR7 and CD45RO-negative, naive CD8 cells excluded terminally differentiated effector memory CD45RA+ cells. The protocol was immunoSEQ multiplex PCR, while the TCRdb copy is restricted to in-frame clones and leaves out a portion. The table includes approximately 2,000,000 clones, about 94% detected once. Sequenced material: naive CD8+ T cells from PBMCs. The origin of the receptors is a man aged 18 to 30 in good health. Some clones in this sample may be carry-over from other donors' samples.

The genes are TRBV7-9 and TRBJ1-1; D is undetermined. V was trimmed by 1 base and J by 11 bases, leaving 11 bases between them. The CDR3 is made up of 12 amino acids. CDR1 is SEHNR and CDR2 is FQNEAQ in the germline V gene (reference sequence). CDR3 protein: CASSLVGWAAFF. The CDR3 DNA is TGTGCCAGCAGCTTAGTGGGGTGGGCGGCTTTCTTT.

The CDR3 reads CASSLTGEETQYF. The CDR3 DNA sequence: TGTGCCAGCAGCCTAACAGGGGAGGAGACCCAGTACTTC. The chain recombines TRBV7-8 with TRBJ2-5, with 7 bases lining up with TRBD1. V shed 5 bases, J shed 5 bases, and the junction held 5 bases outside the gene matches. The CDR3 totals 13 residues. The germline CDR1 and CDR2 sequences are SGHVS and FQNEAQ.

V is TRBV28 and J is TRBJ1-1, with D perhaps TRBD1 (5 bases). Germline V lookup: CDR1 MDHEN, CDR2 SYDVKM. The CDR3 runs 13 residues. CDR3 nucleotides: TGTGTTACACTCAGGGCGGGGCTTGGTGAAGCTTTCTTT. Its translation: CVTLRAGLGEAFF.

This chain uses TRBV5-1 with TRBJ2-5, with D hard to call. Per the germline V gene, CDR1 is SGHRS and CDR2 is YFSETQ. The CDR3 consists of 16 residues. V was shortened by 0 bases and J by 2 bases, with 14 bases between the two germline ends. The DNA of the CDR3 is TGCGCCAGCAGCTTGGAGTCGGGTAGTTCTCAAGAGACCCAGTACTTC. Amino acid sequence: CASSLESGSSQETQYF. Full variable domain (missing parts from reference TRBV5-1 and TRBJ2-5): KAGVTQTPRYLIKTRGQQVTLSCSPISGHRSVSWYQQTPGQGLQFLFEYFSETQRNKGNFPGRFSGRQFSNSRSEMNVSTLELGDSALYLCASSLESGSSQETQYFGPGTRLLVL.

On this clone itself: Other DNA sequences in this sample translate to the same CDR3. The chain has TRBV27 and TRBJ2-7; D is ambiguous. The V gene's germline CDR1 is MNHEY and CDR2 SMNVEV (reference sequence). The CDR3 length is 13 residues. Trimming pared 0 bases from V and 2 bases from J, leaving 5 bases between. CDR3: CASSLSGAYEQYF. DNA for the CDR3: TGTGCCAGCAGTTTATCGGGCGCCTACGAGCAGTACTTC.

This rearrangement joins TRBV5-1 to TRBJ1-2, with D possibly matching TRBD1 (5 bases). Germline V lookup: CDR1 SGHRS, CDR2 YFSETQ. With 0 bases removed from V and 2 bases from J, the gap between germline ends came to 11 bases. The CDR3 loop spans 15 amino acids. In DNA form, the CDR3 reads TGCGCCAGCAGCTTGGATGAGACAGCCAACTATGGCTACACCTTC. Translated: CASSLDETANYGYTF.

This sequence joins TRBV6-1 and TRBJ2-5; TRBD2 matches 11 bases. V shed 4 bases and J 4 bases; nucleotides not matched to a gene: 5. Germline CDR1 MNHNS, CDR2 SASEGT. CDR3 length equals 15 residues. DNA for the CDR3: TGTGCCAGCAGTGCTGCTAGCGGGAGGCGAGAGACCCAGTACTTC. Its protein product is CASSAASGRRETQYF.

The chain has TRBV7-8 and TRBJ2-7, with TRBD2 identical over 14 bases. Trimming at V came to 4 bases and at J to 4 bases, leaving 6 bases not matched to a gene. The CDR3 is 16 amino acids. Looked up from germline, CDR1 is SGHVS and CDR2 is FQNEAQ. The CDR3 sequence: CASSSGLAGVIYEQYF. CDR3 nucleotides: TGTGCCAGCAGCTCGGGACTAGCGGGAGTGATTTACGAGCAGTACTTC.

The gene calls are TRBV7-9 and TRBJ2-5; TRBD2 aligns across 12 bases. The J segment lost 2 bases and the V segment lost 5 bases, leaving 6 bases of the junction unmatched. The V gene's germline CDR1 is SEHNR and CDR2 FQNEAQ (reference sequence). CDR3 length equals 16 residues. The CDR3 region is CASSPRLAGEQETQYF. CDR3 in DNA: TGTGCCAGCAGCCCAAGACTAGCGGGAGAACAAGAGACCCAGTACTTC.

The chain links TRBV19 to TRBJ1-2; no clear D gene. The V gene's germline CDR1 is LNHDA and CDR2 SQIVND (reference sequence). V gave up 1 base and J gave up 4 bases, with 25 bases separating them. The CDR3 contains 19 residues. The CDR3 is CASSIVPLLFPRESYGYTF. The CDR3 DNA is TGTGCCAGTAGTATAGTCCCCCTCTTATTTCCGAGAGAGAGCTATGGCTACACCTTC.

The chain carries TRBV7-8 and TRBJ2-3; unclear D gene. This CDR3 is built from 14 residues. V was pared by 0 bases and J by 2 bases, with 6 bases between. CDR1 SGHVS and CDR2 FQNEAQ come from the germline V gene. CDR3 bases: TGTGCCAGCAGCTTAGCGGCCCCCACAGATACGCAGTATTTT. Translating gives CASSLAAPTDTQYF.

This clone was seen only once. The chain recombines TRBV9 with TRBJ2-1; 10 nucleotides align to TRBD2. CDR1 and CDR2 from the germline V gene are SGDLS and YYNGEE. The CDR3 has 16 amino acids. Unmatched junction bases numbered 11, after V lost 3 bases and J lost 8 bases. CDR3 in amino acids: CASSADRSGRVDEQFF. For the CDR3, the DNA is TGTGCCAGCAGCGCGGACCGAAGCGGGAGGGTCGATGAGCAGTTCTTC.

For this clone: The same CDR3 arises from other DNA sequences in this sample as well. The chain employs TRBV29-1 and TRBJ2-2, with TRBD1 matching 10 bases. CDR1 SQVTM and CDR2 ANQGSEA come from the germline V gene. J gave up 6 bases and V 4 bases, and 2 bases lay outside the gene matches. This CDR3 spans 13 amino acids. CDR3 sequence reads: CSVADRGSGELFF. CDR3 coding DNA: TGCAGCGTTGCGGACAGGGGGTCCGGGGAGCTGTTTTTT.

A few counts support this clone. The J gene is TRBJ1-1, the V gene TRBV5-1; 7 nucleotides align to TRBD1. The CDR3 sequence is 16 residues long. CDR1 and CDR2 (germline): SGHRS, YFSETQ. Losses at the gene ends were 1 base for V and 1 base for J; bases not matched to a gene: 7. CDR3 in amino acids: CASSLLTGSPNTEAFF. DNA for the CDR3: TGCGCCAGCAGCTTGTTGACAGGGTCACCGAACACTGAAGCTTTCTTT.

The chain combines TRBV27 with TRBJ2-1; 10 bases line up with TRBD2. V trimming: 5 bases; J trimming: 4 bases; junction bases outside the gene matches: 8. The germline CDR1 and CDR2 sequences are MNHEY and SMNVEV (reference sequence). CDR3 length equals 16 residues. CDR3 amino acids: CASSPEGLAVYNEQFF. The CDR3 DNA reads TGTGCCAGCAGTCCGGAAGGACTAGCGGTATACAATGAGCAGTTCTTC.

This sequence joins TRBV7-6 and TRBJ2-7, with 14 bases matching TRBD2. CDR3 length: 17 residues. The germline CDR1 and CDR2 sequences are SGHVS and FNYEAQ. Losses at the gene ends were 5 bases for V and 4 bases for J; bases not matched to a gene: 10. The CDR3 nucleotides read TGTGCCAGCAGCCCGACTAGCGGGAGGGCCAGTTCATACGAGCAGTACTTC. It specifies CASSPTSGRASSYEQYF.

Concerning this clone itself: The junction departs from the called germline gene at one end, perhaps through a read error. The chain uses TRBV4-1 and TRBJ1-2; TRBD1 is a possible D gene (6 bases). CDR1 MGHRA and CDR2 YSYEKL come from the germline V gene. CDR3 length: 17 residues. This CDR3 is CASSQDPPTGENYGHTF. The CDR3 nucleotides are TGCGCCAGCAGCCAAGACCCCCCGACAGGAGAAAACTATGGCCACACCTTC.

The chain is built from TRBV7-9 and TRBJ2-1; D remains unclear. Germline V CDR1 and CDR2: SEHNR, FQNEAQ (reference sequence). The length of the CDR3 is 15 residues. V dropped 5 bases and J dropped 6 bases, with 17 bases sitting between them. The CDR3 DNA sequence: TGTGCCAGCAGCCTCTACCCGGGCCGCACCAATGAGCAGTTCTTC. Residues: CASSLYPGRTNEQFF.

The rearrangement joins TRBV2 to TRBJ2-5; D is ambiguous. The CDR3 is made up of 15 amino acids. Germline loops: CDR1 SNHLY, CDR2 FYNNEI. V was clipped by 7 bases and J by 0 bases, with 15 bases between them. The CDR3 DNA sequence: TGTGCCAGCATTAGGAGCGCCACGTACCAAGAGACCCAGTACTTC. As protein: CASIRSATYQETQYF.

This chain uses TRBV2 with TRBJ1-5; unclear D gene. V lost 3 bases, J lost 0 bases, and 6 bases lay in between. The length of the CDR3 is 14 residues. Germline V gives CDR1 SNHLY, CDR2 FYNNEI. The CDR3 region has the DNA TGTGCCAGCAGTGACGGGGATAGCAATCAGCCCCAGCATTTT. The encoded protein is CASSDGDSNQPQHF.

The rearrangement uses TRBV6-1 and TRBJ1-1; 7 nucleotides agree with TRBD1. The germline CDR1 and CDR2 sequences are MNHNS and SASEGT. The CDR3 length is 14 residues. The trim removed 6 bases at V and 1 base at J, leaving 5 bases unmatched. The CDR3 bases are TGTGCCAGCAGCCCGACAGGGACGAACACTGAAGCTTTCTTT. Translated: CASSPTGTNTEAFF.

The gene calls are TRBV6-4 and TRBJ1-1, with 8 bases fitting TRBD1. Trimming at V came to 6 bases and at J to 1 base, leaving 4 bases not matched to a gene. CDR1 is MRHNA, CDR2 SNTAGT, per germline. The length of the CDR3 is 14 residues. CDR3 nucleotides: TGTGCCAGCAGACCAGGGACAGGGAACACTGAAGCTTTCTTT. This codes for CASRPGTGNTEAFF.